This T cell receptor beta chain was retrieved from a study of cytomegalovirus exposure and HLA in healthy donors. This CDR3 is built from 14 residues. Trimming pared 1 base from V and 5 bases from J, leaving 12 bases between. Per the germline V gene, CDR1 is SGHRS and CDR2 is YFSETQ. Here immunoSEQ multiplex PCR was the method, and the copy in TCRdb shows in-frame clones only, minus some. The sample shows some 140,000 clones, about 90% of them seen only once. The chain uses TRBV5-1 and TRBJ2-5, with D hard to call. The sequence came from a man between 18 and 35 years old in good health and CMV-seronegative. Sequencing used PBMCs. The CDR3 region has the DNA TGCGCCAGCAGCTTGTCTTTCGTGGGCGAGACCCAGTACTTC. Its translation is CASSLSFVGETQYF.